This T cell receptor beta chain is drawn from a study of T cells in Graves' hyperthyroidism and ophthalmopathy. The CDR3 loop spans 14 amino acids. V shed 6 bases and J shed 0 bases, with 12 bases lying between them. Germline V gene lookup returns CDR1 DFQATT and CDR2 SNEGSKA (reference sequence). The TCR beta CDR3 regions underwent amplification using RNA transcripts as the source. A set of HTBI primers served as the primers for a first-round RT-PCR of the TCR CDR3. Using its own MiXCR run on the multiplex PCR reads, TCRdb lists one record per CDR3 protein. The data contain more than 550,000 distinct CDR3 sequences, about 45% of them singletons. Findings of the study overall: The majority of expanded thyroid clonotypes above 0.001 also appeared in blood.

This clonotype turned up a few times. Antigen: not known. The diagnoses drew upon clinical symptoms, serum thyroxine and TRAb, thyroid ultrasound and orbital computed tomography. The rearrangement uses TRBV20-1 and TRBJ1-5, with D possibly matching TRBD1 (6 bases). The source material was peripheral blood or thyroid tissue (not recorded which). The sequence was obtained from an adult man with Graves' disease, either hyperthyroidism or ophthalmopathy (not recorded which). This CDR3 is CSARTVYSNQPQHF. CDR3 nucleotides: TGCAGTGCCAGGACAGTTTATAGCAATCAGCCCCAGCATTTT.